The next 32 T cell receptor beta chains were all read from a single sample in a study of low-dose radiotherapy and immunotherapy resistance in tumors (dated 2022 in TCRdb). The sample's time point, from its label and the paper: after trial treatment. In light of the paper, this sample's treatment or condition label describes: LDRT plus nivolumab, ipilimumab, low-dose cyclophosphamide and aspirin (RACIN trial). Sequencing instrument: Illumina HiSeq 2500. Superscript III and a set of TRAV- and TRBV-specific primers were used to synthesize first-strand cDNA, so that both TCRalpha and TCRbeta chains were covered. TCRs were amplified with Phusion for approximately 21 PCR cycles, with a constant-region primer paired with the adapter attached to the V primers. The public reads were reprocessed in TCRdb via fastp at Q25 and MiXCR, keeping in-frame beta chains. Each CDR3 protein gets just one entry, which takes the most common genes and DNA from the rows behind it. This sample gives tens of thousands of distinct CDR3 sequences in total; approximately 22% of them show up just once. Clones ranked in the top ten supply roughly 13% of the sample.

The material was PBMCs, obtained after low-dose radiotherapy plus immunotherapy. These receptors were obtained from a female donor with ovarian cancer.

This clonotype has ten or more counts. This rearrangement joins TRBV6-2 or TRBV6-3 to TRBJ2-7; D is uncertain. Trimming took 0 bases from V and 2 from J, leaving 2 bases between them. The germline V gene encodes CDR1 MNHEY and CDR2 SVGEGT. The CDR3 covers 12 residues. In DNA form, the CDR3 reads TGTGCCAGCAGTTACTCACCCTACGAGCAGTACTTC. Residues: CASSYSPYEQYF.

This clonotype was observed at least ten times. This chain uses TRBV24-1 with TRBJ2-1; 8 positions match TRBD1. J lost 4 bases, V lost 5 bases, and 3 bases had no gene match. Germline V gene lookup returns CDR1 KGHDR and CDR2 SFDVKD. The CDR3 runs 14 residues. CDR3 in amino acids: CATSGGQVYNEQFF. The CDR3 nucleotides are TGTGCCACCAGTGGGGGACAGGTATACAATGAGCAGTTCTTC.

The chain employs TRBV19 and TRBJ1-4; D is ambiguous. The CDR3 contains 14 residues. V lost 9 bases, J lost 7 bases, and 18 bases lay in between. CDR1 and CDR2 from the germline V gene are LNHDA and SQIVND (reference sequence). CDR3: CASQAIRGGEKLFF. The CDR3 DNA is TGTGCCAGCCAGGCAATTCGTGGAGGTGAAAAACTGTTTTTT.

This clonotype was seen ten or more times. The chain joins TRBV21-1 to TRBJ2-3; the table's D call TRBD1 went unverified against the DNA. TRBV21-1 is a pseudogene. The CDR3 sequence is 16 residues long. In nucleotides, the CDR3 is TGTGCCAGCAGCAGGGCTCCGGGACAGGGGCGAAAGACGCAGTATTTT. Its protein product is CASSRAPGQGRKTQYF.

The sample holds many counts of this clonotype. The gene calls are TRBV9 and TRBJ1-1; D ambiguous. Trimming cost V 0 bases and J 6 bases, with 12 bases left between them. This CDR3 contains 14 residues. Germline V gives CDR1 SGDLS, CDR2 YYNGEE. The CDR3 here is CASSVVSRAAEAFF. The CDR3 nucleotides are TGTGCCAGCAGCGTAGTCTCACGCGCCGCTGAAGCTTTCTTT.

In this sample, this clonotype turned up many times. V usage is TRBV5-1 and J usage is TRBJ2-2; D gene unclear. Deletions cut 1 base from V and 5 bases from J, with 15 bases between. The CDR3 spans 16 residues. The germline V gene encodes CDR1 SGHRS and CDR2 YFSETQ. In DNA, the CDR3 is TGCGCCAGCAGCTTGTTGGCTGGGCCGGCGACCGGGGAGCTGTTTTTT. This encodes CASSLLAGPATGELFF.

The chain combines TRBV19 with TRBJ1-3; 8 bases align to TRBD1. The V and J ends lost 5 bases and 4 bases, in that order; junction bases with no gene match: 10. Germline CDR1 reads LNHDA; CDR2 reads SQIVND (reference sequence). The CDR3 is made up of 16 amino acids. In nucleotides, the CDR3 is TGTGCCAGTAGTCGAACAGACAGGGGCGGCGGAAACACCATATATTTT. The encoded protein is CASSRTDRGGGNTIYF.

The J gene is TRBJ2-7, the V gene TRBV7-9; 7 bases are shared with TRBD2. V gave up 5 bases and J gave up 4 bases; unmatched junction bases: 14. Germline V gene lookup returns CDR1 SEHNR and CDR2 FQNEAQ (reference sequence). The CDR3 contains 16 residues. The chain's CDR3 is CASSRGALGRAYEQYF. CDR3 sequence (DNA): TGTGCCAGCAGCAGGGGAGCATTGGGGAGGGCGTACGAGCAGTACTTC. Complete variable domain (other parts from reference TRBV7-9 and TRBJ2-7): DTGVSQNPRHKITKRGQNVTFRCDPISEHNRLYWYRQTLGQGPEFLTYFQNEAQLEKSRLLSDRFSAERPKGSFSTLEIQRTEQGDSAMYLCASSRGALGRAYEQYFGPGTRLTVT.

This clonotype was seen many times. The chain is built from TRBV30 and TRBJ2-3; D not certain. The CDR3 has 15 residues. CDR1 is GTSNPN and CDR2 is SVGIG in the germline V gene (reference sequence). Deletions cut 2 bases from V and 1 base from J, with 13 bases between. The chain's CDR3 is CAWSSADKGTDTQYF. The DNA for the CDR3 is TGTGCCTGGAGTTCGGCAGACAAGGGCACAGATACGCAGTATTTT.

This clonotype was counted ten times or more. The chain has TRBV7-9 and TRBJ2-7, with 10 nucleotides matching TRBD2. CDR3 size: 16 residues. Germline CDR1 reads SEHNR; CDR2 reads FQNEAQ (reference sequence). The junction had 5 bases not matched to a gene; V was cut back by 0 bases and J by 3 bases. This CDR3 is CASSLAGLAGVYEQYF. The CDR3 bases are TGTGCCAGCAGCTTAGCCGGCCTAGCGGGAGTCTACGAGCAGTACTTC.

This clonotype showed up just a few times. The chain is built from TRBV28 and TRBJ2-7, with D tentatively TRBD1 or TRBD2 (6 bases each). The germline gives CDR1 MDHEN, CDR2 SYDVKM. Deletions cut 4 bases from V and 3 bases from J, with 16 bases between. This CDR3 has 15 amino acids. The CDR3 DNA reads TGTGCCAGCAGTTCTCTCGCGGGACACAACTACGAGCAGTACTTC. Its protein is CASSSLAGHNYEQYF.

The chain carries TRBV6-5 and TRBJ1-2; D remains ambiguous. V dropped 4 bases and J dropped 4 bases, with 10 bases sitting between them. The CDR3 is 13 amino acids. Germline assignment: CDR1 MNHEY and CDR2 SVGAGI. The CDR3 bases are TGTGCCAGCAGTTCGACGGGGATCTATGGCTACACCTTC. The encoded protein is CASSSTGIYGYTF.

On this clonotype itself: A far bigger clonotype differs at one base, so this is likely a read error. The chain is built from TRBV6-1 and TRBJ2-1; perhaps D is TRBD1 or TRBD2 (7 bases each). The V gene's germline CDR1 is MNHNS and CDR2 SASEGT. V lost 6 bases to trimming and J lost 13 bases, with 28 bases between them. The CDR3 totals 16 residues. This CDR3 is CASRRGGGGGFETQFF. The CDR3 bases are TGTGCCAGCAGGAGAGGGGGCGGCGGGGGTTTTGAGACCCAGTTCTTC.

The chain carries TRBV3-1 and TRBJ2-4; D unresolved. The CDR3 contains 15 residues. From germline, CDR1 is LGHDT and CDR2 YNNKEL (reference sequence). V lost 0 bases, J lost 0 bases, and 6 bases lay in between. CDR3 nucleotides: TGTGCCAGCAGCCAAGACTCGCTAGCCAAAAACATTCAGTACTTC. Amino acid sequence: CASSQDSLAKNIQYF.

The CDR3 region is CASSQVTGNTEAFF. CDR3 in DNA: TGTGCCAGCAGCCAAGTGACGGGGAACACTGAAGCTTTCTTT. This rearrangement joins TRBV3-1 to TRBJ1-1; D gene ambiguous. V lost 1 base to trimming and J lost 1 base, with 7 bases between them. The CDR3 covers 14 residues. Germline CDR1 reads LGHDT; CDR2 reads YNNKEL (reference sequence).

This clonotype was counted a few times. This chain connects TRBV20-1 to TRBJ2-5; tentatively, D is TRBD2 (6 bases). Germline CDR1 DFQATT, CDR2 SNEGSKA (reference sequence). V lost 6 bases to trimming and J lost 5 bases, with 16 bases between them. The CDR3 covers 13 residues. CDR3 sequence: CSATSIPGETQYF. The CDR3 DNA sequence: TGCAGTGCCACTAGCATCCCCGGCGAGACCCAGTACTTC.

About this clonotype itself: At one end the junction does not follow the germline gene, possibly because of a read error. V gene TRBV4-2 combines with J gene TRBJ1-4, with 8 bases that match TRBD1. CDR1 is LGHNA and CDR2 is YNFKEQ in the germline V gene. There are 15 residues in the CDR3. The CDR3 sequence is CVSSRDRGVGEKLFF. As DNA, the CDR3 is TGTGTCAGCAGCCGAGACAGGGGTGTGGGTGAAAAACTGTTTTTT.

At least ten counts were recorded for this clonotype. V gene TRBV3-1 combines with J gene TRBJ2-7, with D possibly TRBD2 on 6 matching bases. Germline CDR1 LGHDT, CDR2 YNNKEL (reference sequence). The CDR3 loop spans 14 amino acids. Trimming shortened V by 1 base and J by 7 bases, and 14 bases separated the two germline ends. The CDR3 is CASSQAGVPWEQYF. In DNA, the CDR3 is TGTGCCAGCAGCCAAGCGGGAGTCCCCTGGGAGCAGTACTTC.

This clonotype was recorded many times. V gene TRBV4-1 combines with J gene TRBJ2-3; D is uncertain. The V gene lost 0 bases and the J gene lost 0 bases, with 13 bases spanning the gap. The CDR3 spans 17 residues. Germline CDR1 and CDR2: MGHRA and YSYEKL. The CDR3 spells CASSQDGGGTSTDTQYF. The CDR3 nucleotides are TGCGCCAGCAGCCAAGATGGTGGCGGAACTAGCACAGATACGCAGTATTTT.

This clonotype was counted many times. This sequence joins TRBV5-8 and TRBJ1-5; D possibly corresponds to TRBD1 (5 bases). V was cut by 1 base and J by 2 bases, with 10 bases left in between. This CDR3 has 15 residues. Germline V gives CDR1 SGHTS, CDR2 YDEGEE. In nucleotides, the CDR3 is TGTGCCAGCAGCTTGCGGGTGGGGGGCAATCAGCCCCAGCATTTT. Protein product: CASSLRVGGNQPQHF. Full variable domain (outside the CDR3, taken from reference TRBV5-8 and TRBJ1-5): EAGVTQSPTHLIKTRGQQATLRCSPISGHTSVYWYQQALGLGLQFLLWYDEGEERNRGNFPPRFSGRQFPNYSSELNVNALELEDSALYLCASSLRVGGNQPQHFGDGTRLSIL.

This clonotype was counted at least ten times. This sequence joins TRBV6-5 and TRBJ2-1; TRBD1 agrees at 12 bases. The germline V gene has CDR1 MNHEY and CDR2 SVGAGI. V shed 6 bases, J shed 7 bases, and the junction held 10 bases outside the gene matches. The CDR3 has 16 residues. The CDR3 loop reads CASSVPGQGAINEQFF. The CDR3 coding sequence is TGTGCCAGCAGCGTACCGGGACAGGGGGCAATTAATGAGCAGTTCTTC.

This clonotype was seen at least ten times. The chain links TRBV20-1 to TRBJ2-3, with 16 bases matching TRBD2. The CDR3 is 19 amino acids. V lost 5 bases to trimming and J lost 1 base; unmatched junction nucleotides: 12. Germline V gene lookup returns CDR1 DFQATT and CDR2 SNEGSKA (reference sequence). CDR3 in DNA: TGCAGTGCTCAACGAGAGGGACTAGCGGGGGGGCCAGGCACAGATACGCAGTATTTT. It translates to CSAQREGLAGGPGTDTQYF.

In the case of this clonotype: A much bigger clone sits one base away, suggesting this may be a read error. This chain uses TRBV12-3 or TRBV12-4 with TRBJ1-4; D is unresolved. The ends were cut back, 5 bases at V and 7 bases at J, with 17 bases in the middle. The CDR3 totals 15 residues. CDR3 DNA: TGTGCCAGCAGTGCGTCACTGGGCCGCGGTGAAAAACTGTTTTTT. This encodes CASSASLGRGEKLFF.

Concerning this clonotype: A far larger clone is a single base away, which makes a read error likely. The V gene is TRBV12-3 or TRBV12-4, the J gene TRBJ2-1; 8 bases map to TRBD2. V shed 3 bases, J shed 4 bases, and the junction held 2 bases outside the gene matches. The CDR3 is 14 residues long. The CDR3 protein is CASSFGGVYNEQFF. The CDR3 bases are TGTGCCAGCAGTTTCGGGGGGGTGTACAATGAGCAGTTCTTC.

The sample holds many counts of this clonotype. The V call is TRBV29-1, the J call TRBJ1-3, with 8 bases fitting TRBD1. The germline gives CDR1 SQVTM, CDR2 ANQGSEA. This CDR3 has 15 residues. V dropped 7 bases and J dropped 4; count of bases not matched to a gene: 12. The CDR3 here is CSATASTGAGNTIYF. CDR3 DNA sequence: TGCAGCGCCACGGCATCGACAGGGGCCGGAAACACCATATATTTT.

This clonotype was seen at least ten times. The chain combines TRBV10-2 with TRBJ2-7; 10 bases align to TRBD1. Trimming at V came to 6 bases and at J to 4 bases, leaving 6 bases not matched to a gene. This CDR3 region has 14 residues. Germline values: CDR1 WSHSY, CDR2 SAAADI. The CDR3 bases are TGCGCCAGCAGGGAGGGACAGGGGCTTTACGAGCAGTACTTC. Its protein product is CASREGQGLYEQYF.

In its sample, this clonotype was seen a few times. A much larger clone differs by one base, so this may be a read error. The rearrangement joins TRBV11-2 to TRBJ2-7; TRBD1 matches at 10 bases. J lost 0 bases, V lost 5 bases, and 1 base had no gene match. The germline V gene encodes CDR1 SGHAT and CDR2 FQNNGV. The CDR3 loop spans 14 amino acids. CDR3 loop: CASSRDRGSYEQYF. The CDR3, as DNA: TGTGCCAGCAGCCGGGACAGGGGCTCCTACGAGCAGTACTTC.

This clonotype showed up many times. The gene calls are TRBV4-1 and TRBJ1-2; D is ambiguous. V dropped 4 bases and J dropped 0 bases, with 6 bases sitting between them. This CDR3 has 13 amino acids. Germline V gene data show CDR1 as MGHRA and CDR2 as YSYEKL. The DNA of the CDR3 is TGCGCCAGCAGCCGAGGGACTAACTATGGCTACACCTTC. This translates into CASSRGTNYGYTF.

This clonotype was observed many times. The chain carries TRBV19 and TRBJ2-3, with TRBD1 as a possible D gene (6 bases). The CDR3 is 15 amino acids. V lost 2 bases and J 1 base, leaving 10 bases between the germline ends. CDR1 and CDR2 from the germline V gene are LNHDA and SQIVND (reference sequence). This CDR3 is CASSIMGAGTDTQYF. DNA of the CDR3: TGTGCCAGTAGTATAATGGGGGCTGGCACAGATACGCAGTATTTT.

This clonotype came up many times. The CDR3 DNA is TGCAGCCACATGACGACAGGGGTATACAATGAGCAGTTCTTC. As protein: CSHMTTGVYNEQFF. V is TRBV29-1 and J is TRBJ2-1; 8 bases line up with TRBD1. Germline CDR1 and CDR2: SQVTM and ANQGSEA. The CDR3 runs to 14 residues. The V and J ends lost 8 bases and 4 bases, in that order; junction bases with no gene match: 10.

This clonotype was picked up many times. The chain has TRBV5-1 and TRBJ2-5; D is possibly TRBD2 (7 bases). The CDR3 runs to 14 residues. Germline CDR1 is SGHRS and CDR2 is YFSETQ. Trimming pared 4 bases from V and 2 bases from J, leaving 12 bases between. The CDR3 nucleotides are TGCGCCAGCAGCAGGGGGACTACACAAGAGACCCAGTACTTC. Encoded protein: CASSRGTTQETQYF.

This clonotype was detected a few times. The chain links TRBV18 to TRBJ2-1, with 9 positions matching TRBD1. This CDR3 contains 19 residues. Germline V gives CDR1 KGHSH, CDR2 LQKENI. V lost 4 bases and J lost 0; bases outside the gene matches: 13. In DNA, the CDR3 is TGTGCCAGCTCACGAGGCGGACAGGGGCTATCTGGCTCCTACAATGAGCAGTTCTTC. Amino acids: CASSRGGQGLSGSYNEQFF.